This entry lists 29 T cell receptor beta chains sequenced from one sample in a study of T cell repertoires in cytomegalovirus infection. Antigen specificity for these receptors is unknown. TCRdb used MiXCR to reprocess the reads, holding one entry per CDR3 protein. In the table there are 450,000 to 600,000 distinct CDR3 sequences, about 44% of which are singletons. This specimen consisted of cultured PBMCs, obtained from culture after CMV antigen stimulation. These receptors all stem from a human donor in good health (CMV status not recorded). Some clones in this sample may be carry-over from other donors' samples.

The rearrangement joins TRBV11-1 to TRBJ1-5; D is unresolved. The V gene lost 5 bases and the J gene lost 4 bases, with 9 bases spanning the gap. CDR1 and CDR2 from the germline V gene are SGHAT and FQDESV (reference sequence). This CDR3 region has 13 residues. For the CDR3, the DNA is TGTGCCAGCAGCCGTAGTCCAAATCAGCCCCAGCATTTT. Amino acid sequence: CASSRSPNQPQHF.

This clonotype was counted only a few times. CDR3 bases: TGTGCCAGCAGCCCACTGTTTGGGACGTTGGAGACCCAGTACTTC. Translated: CASSPLFGTLETQYF. V usage is TRBV7-2 and J usage is TRBJ2-5; D tentatively fits TRBD1 or TRBD2 (5 bases each). Per germline, CDR1 SGHTA and CDR2 FQGNSA. This CDR3 comprises 15 residues. V was shortened by 5 bases and J by 5 bases, with 18 bases between the two germline ends.

V gene TRBV12-3 or TRBV12-4 combines with J gene TRBJ2-3, with a tentative D call TRBD2 (5 bases). The CDR3 extends over 13 amino acids. V lost 6 bases and J 3 bases, leaving 10 bases between the germline ends. The CDR3 nucleotides are TGTGCCAGCAGATCGAGCGGTACAGATACGCAGTATTTT. Translation gives CASRSSGTDTQYF.

This clonotype occurred a few times. The J gene is TRBJ2-5, the V gene TRBV4-1, with D perhaps TRBD1 or TRBD2 (5 bases each). The CDR3 has 16 residues. Germline-derived CDR1 and CDR2 are MGHRA and YSYEKL. The V end lost 0 bases, the J end lost 7 bases, and 18 bases lay between the germline ends. CDR3 in DNA: TGCGCCAGCAGCCAAGATCTATTTGGGGGTTTGGGGACCCAGTACTTC. This translates into CASSQDLFGGLGTQYF.

This clonotype occurred once. The chain couples TRBV5-6 to TRBJ2-7, with D possibly TRBD1 on 5 matching bases. Germline V gene data show CDR1 as SGHDT and CDR2 as YYEEEE. Trimming shortened V by 1 base and J by 5 bases, and 10 bases separated the two germline ends. CDR3 length: 13 amino acids. The CDR3 reads CASSLRKGNEQYF. The CDR3 DNA sequence: TGTGCCAGCAGCTTGAGAAAGGGGAACGAGCAGTACTTC.

V gene TRBV6-8 combines with J gene TRBJ1-4, with unresolved D. In germline, CDR1 is MNHGY, CDR2 SAAAGT. The CDR3 covers 11 residues. Trimming cost V 6 bases and J 8 bases, with 7 bases left between them. CDR3 sequence reads: CASSRGEKLFF. Written as DNA, the CDR3 is TGTGCCAGCAGCAGAGGGGAAAAACTGTTTTTT.

Remarks on this clonotype: Sequence at one end of the junction differs from germline and may be a read error. The chain links TRBV6-6 to TRBJ2-5; TRBD2 matches at 10 bases. Germline-derived CDR1 and CDR2 are MNHNY and SVGAGI (reference sequence). This CDR3 region has 16 residues. CDR3 protein: CASSGVLAGRQETRYF. Written as DNA, the CDR3 is TGTGCCAGCAGTGGAGTACTAGCGGGGCGACAAGAGACCCGGTACTTC.

The chain couples TRBV20-1 to TRBJ2-5; 10 bases align to TRBD2. The germline gives CDR1 DFQATT, CDR2 SNEGSKA (reference sequence). There are 14 residues in the CDR3. Trimming cost V 4 bases and J 1 base; bases outside gene matches: 3. CDR3: CSATRTSGQETQYF. In DNA, the CDR3 is TGCAGTGCTACGAGGACTAGCGGCCAAGAGACCCAGTACTTC.

V and J are TRBV7-2 and TRBJ2-1; unclear D gene. V dropped 0 bases and J dropped 5 bases, with 8 bases sitting between them. Germline V gene sequence: CDR1 SGHTA, CDR2 FQGNSA. The CDR3 length is 14 residues. The CDR3 bases are TGTGCCAGCAGCTTAGCAATTGTAAACAATGAGCAGTTCTTC. Amino acid sequence: CASSLAIVNNEQFF.

This clonotype was observed a few times. The chain joins TRBV11-2 to TRBJ2-7; D not resolved. Per germline, CDR1 SGHAT and CDR2 FQNNGV. V lost 3 bases to trimming and J lost 1 base, with 13 bases between them. The CDR3 spans 15 residues. In DNA, the CDR3 is TGTGCCAGCAGCTTCGGGCCCTCGGATTCCTACGAGCAGTACTTC. It is translated as CASSFGPSDSYEQYF.

The chain uses TRBV28 and TRBJ1-6; D unclear. CDR1 MDHEN and CDR2 SYDVKM come from the germline V gene. This CDR3 region has 14 residues. Between the trimmed V and J ends, which lost 5 bases and 5 bases, there was a span of 10 bases. The CDR3: CASSPSWNNSPLHF. The DNA of the CDR3 is TGTGCCAGCAGTCCTTCCTGGAATAATTCACCCCTCCACTTT.

This clonotype appeared a few times. This sequence joins TRBV6-1 and TRBJ2-7; a weak D match, TRBD1 (5 bases). The V end was cut by 1 base, the J end by 10 bases, with 14 bases between. The germline V gene has CDR1 MNHNS and CDR2 SASEGT. The CDR3 contains 13 residues. CDR3 region: CASSEGWIGVQYF. Here the CDR3 DNA reads TGTGCCAGCAGTGAAGGGTGGATAGGGGTACAGTACTTC.

This clonotype has a count of ten or more. CDR3 nucleotide sequence: TGTGCCAGCAGCTTATTTTCAGGGTACTACAATGAGCAGTTCTTC. Amino acid sequence: CASSLFSGYYNEQFF. V usage is TRBV7-2 and J usage is TRBJ2-1, with D perhaps matching TRBD1 (5 bases). This CDR3 contains 15 residues. V dropped 2 bases and J dropped 3 bases, with 11 bases sitting between them. The germline CDR1 and CDR2 sequences are SGHTA and FQGNSA.

The chain recombines TRBV5-3 with TRBJ2-3, with D perhaps matching TRBD2 (5 bases). TRBV5-3 is designated an ORF whose function remains uncertain. The CDR3 extends over 15 amino acids. Trimming stripped 8 bases from V and 10 bases from J, with 26 bases between. The CDR3 DNA is TGTGCCAGCAGCCGGGCGGGCGAGCCCTCGGAGGCGCAGTATTTT. It codes for CASSRAGEPSEAQYF.

This clonotype was picked up a small number of times. The chain uses TRBV6-6 and TRBJ2-2; D call uncertain. Germline CDR1 and CDR2: MNHNY and SVGAGI (reference sequence). The V end was cut by 5 bases, the J end by 6 bases, with 7 bases between. CDR3 size: 12 residues. CDR3 sequence reads: CASSQDPGELFF. The CDR3 DNA reads as TGTGCCAGCAGTCAGGACCCCGGGGAGCTGTTTTTT.

This clonotype was seen once. This rearrangement joins TRBV24-1 to TRBJ2-7; 7 bases fit TRBD1. V trimming: 4 bases; J trimming: 7 bases; junction bases outside the gene matches: 6. Per the germline V gene, CDR1 is KGHDR and CDR2 is SFDVKD. The CDR3 runs 13 residues. The DNA for the CDR3 is TGTGCCACCAGTGACACAGGGGAGCGGGAGCAGTACTTC. It encodes CATSDTGEREQYF.

The rearrangement uses TRBV20-1 and TRBJ2-7; TRBD1 aligns across 7 bases. Germline V lookup: CDR1 DFQATT, CDR2 SNEGSKA (reference sequence). The CDR3 length is 14 residues. V lost 2 bases to trimming and J lost 3 bases; unmatched junction nucleotides: 7. CDR3 residues: CSARRQGLLYEQYF. The CDR3 DNA reads as TGCAGTGCTAGAAGACAGGGCCTACTCTACGAGCAGTACTTC.

The rearrangement uses TRBV11-2 and TRBJ2-7, with TRBD2 matching over 10 bases. Looked up from germline, CDR1 is SGHAT and CDR2 is FQNNGV. Trimming at V came to 0 bases and at J to 4 bases, leaving 3 bases not matched to a gene. CDR3 length: 15 amino acids. The CDR3 DNA reads TGTGCCAGCAGCTTAGATAGGACTAGCGGTTACGAGCAGTACTTC. It translates to CASSLDRTSGYEQYF.

The J gene is TRBJ2-1, the V gene TRBV7-2; D gene unclear. CDR3 length equals 14 residues. The V end lost 5 bases, the J end lost 6 bases, and 14 bases lay between the germline ends. The germline gives CDR1 SGHTA, CDR2 FQGNSA. DNA of the CDR3: TGTGCCAGCAGCCCGGGTCGTTTCTCCAATGAGCAGTTCTTC. Its translation: CASSPGRFSNEQFF.

The table lists this clonotype with a count of one. V is TRBV4-1 and J is TRBJ2-7; D may correspond to TRBD1 or TRBD2 (5 bases each). Germline V lookup: CDR1 MGHRA, CDR2 YSYEKL. This CDR3 is built from 15 residues. Trimming stripped 2 bases from V and 7 bases from J, with 18 bases between. The CDR3 region has the DNA TGCGCCAGCAGCCAAAGTGACAGCGGCCTTCGGGAGCAGTACTTC. Its translation is CASSQSDSGLREQYF.

This clonotype has only a few counts. V is TRBV12-5 and J is TRBJ2-1, with 7 bases fitting TRBD2. The V segment lost 6 bases and the J segment 5 bases; nucleotides outside the gene matches: 13. The length of the CDR3 is 16 residues. Germline loops: CDR1 LGHNT, CDR2 FRNRAP. CDR3 protein: CASGPYASGENNEQFF. DNA of the CDR3: TGTGCTAGTGGCCCTTACGCGAGCGGGGAGAACAATGAGCAGTTCTTC.

CDR3 DNA sequence: TGTGCCAGCAGCTTACGGCCGGGACAGGACATAAGTAGCAATCAGCCCCAGCATTTT. This translates into CASSLRPGQDISSNQPQHF. This chain connects TRBV7-2 to TRBJ1-5; 8 nucleotides agree with TRBD1. Germline V CDR1 and CDR2: SGHTA, FQGNSA. The length of the CDR3 is 19 residues. V shed 2 bases and J 0 bases; nucleotides not matched to a gene: 12.

This rearrangement joins TRBV12-3 or TRBV12-4 to TRBJ1-4, with D possibly TRBD1 on 5 matching bases. The CDR3 runs to 13 residues. The ends were cut back, 5 bases at V and 8 bases at J, with 12 bases in the middle. The CDR3 nucleotides read TGTGCCAGCAGTCGCGAAAGGGGAGAAAAACTGTTTTTT. Translating it yields CASSRERGEKLFF.

V and J are TRBV6-1 and TRBJ1-4, with 9 bases identical to TRBD1. The CDR3 has 19 residues. V lost 4 bases and J lost 0; bases outside the gene matches: 12. Germline V gene data show CDR1 as MNHNS and CDR2 as SASEGT. The CDR3, as DNA: TGTGCCAGCAGTGGCCCGCGGGACAGGGAAGGGGCAACTAATGAAAAACTGTTTTTT. Protein product: CASSGPRDREGATNEKLFF.

The chain is built from TRBV11-2 and TRBJ2-1; D is possibly TRBD2 (6 bases). The CDR3 runs to 15 residues. Germline-derived CDR1 and CDR2 are SGHAT and FQNNGV. Trimming took off 5 bases at V and 6 bases at J, with 17 bases between the two ends. CDR3 residues: CASSRAGKRVNEQFF. The CDR3, as DNA: TGTGCCAGCAGCCGCGCGGGAAAACGGGTCAATGAGCAGTTCTTC. Full variable domain (outside the CDR3, taken from reference TRBV11-2 and TRBJ2-1): EAGVAQSPRYKIIEKRQSVAFWCNPISGHATLYWYQQILGQGPKLLIQFQNNGVVDDSQLPKDRFSAERLKGVDSTLKIQPAKLEDSAVYLCASSRAGKRVNEQFFGPGTRLTVL.

The V call is TRBV27, the J call TRBJ2-5, with TRBD2 identical over 10 bases. With 5 bases clipped from V and 9 bases from J, the junction kept 9 bases outside the gene matches. The CDR3 consists of 14 residues. Germline lookup yields CDR1 MNHEY and CDR2 SMNVEV (reference sequence). This CDR3 reads CASSPGLALGPQYF. The CDR3 DNA follows: TGTGCCAGCAGTCCGGGACTAGCGCTGGGCCCCCAGTACTTC.

The gene calls are TRBV20-1 and TRBJ2-1, with TRBD2 matching 7 bases. The germline gives CDR1 DFQATT, CDR2 SNEGSKA (reference sequence). CDR3 length: 15 residues. After removal of 6 bases from V and 5 bases from J, the junction contained 13 bases not matched to a gene. The CDR3 DNA reads as TGCAGTGCAAGAAAGGGAGGGAGGGATGACAATGAGCAGTTCTTC. It is translated as CSARKGGRDDNEQFF.

The chain has TRBV19 and TRBJ1-2; no clear D. This CDR3 is built from 11 residues. The V end was cut by 4 bases, the J end by 9 bases, with 9 bases between. Germline assignment: CDR1 LNHDA and CDR2 SQIVND (reference sequence). The CDR3 is CASSTGVSYTF. CDR3 sequence (DNA): TGTGCCAGTAGTACAGGAGTGAGCTACACCTTC.

The rearrangement links TRBV7-6 to TRBJ2-3; D ambiguous. Trimming removed 5 bases at V and 10 bases at J, with 16 bases between. The CDR3 length is 13 residues. CDR1 and CDR2 (germline): SGHVS, FNYEAQ. The CDR3 protein is CASSPRAGRPQYF. The CDR3, as DNA: TGTGCCAGCAGCCCTCGGGCTGGAAGGCCGCAGTATTTT.